This is a list of T cell receptor beta chains from one sample in a study of T cells in localized non-small cell lung cancer. The protocol was immunoSEQ multiplex PCR, while the TCRdb copy is restricted to in-frame clones and leaves out a portion. The repertoire holds 1,200 to 1,500 clones, with approximately 29% as singletons. Sample: lung tumor tissue, taken before any cancer treatment. Receptors were obtained from a male donor aged 60 or over with stage II squamous cell lung carcinoma. CDR3s include the opening cysteine and the closing phenylalanine or tryptophan. The D gene is left open where the match is weak.

CDR3: CASSESTRGYTF
length: 12
V: TRBV10-2
D: NA

CDR3: CASSFGTTRETQYF
length: 14
V: TRBV11-3
D: NA

CDR3: CASSSPGGLTGELFF
length: 15
V: TRBV7-6
D: NA

CDR3: CASSPGGRGYTF
length: 12
V: TRBV18
D: NA

CDR3: CASSIDRGTGELFF
length: 14
V: TRBV19
D: TRBD1

CDR3: CAIALVANEQFF
length: 12
V: TRBV6-8
D: NA

CDR3: CASSQTGLDAEAFF
length: 14
V: TRBV14
D: NA

CDR3: CASSPRWGSGANVLTF
length: 16
V: TRBV6-8
D: NA

CDR3: CASSVPGAKTQYF
length: 13
V: TRBV9
D: NA

CDR3: CASSLGGSSNEKLFF
length: 15
V: TRBV4-1
D: NA

CDR3: CASSLGGRETQYF
length: 13
V: TRBV28
D: NA

CDR3: CASSQRREWSVGNTIYF
length: 17
V: TRBV11-3
D: NA

CDR3: CASSIWDGYTF
length: 11
V: TRBV19
D: NA

CDR3: CASSLDPRNYSPLHF
length: 15
V: TRBV11-3
D: NA

CDR3: CASSVWGNTEAFF
length: 13
V: TRBV9
D: NA

CDR3: CASSIVAGYSYEQYF
length: 15
V: TRBV19
D: NA

CDR3: CASSIRAGGPTYKQYF
length: 16
V: TRBV19
D: NA

CDR3: CASGSQGGQPQHF
length: 13
V: TRBV12-5
D: TRBD1

CDR3: CASSVTGFQETQYF
length: 14
V: TRBV11-3
D: NA

CDR3: CASQNQGNEQFF
length: 12
V: TRBV19
D: NA

CDR3: CASSADFYGYTF
length: 12
V: TRBV19
D: NA

CDR3: CASTLMSNQPQHF
length: 13
V: TRBV6-8
D: NA